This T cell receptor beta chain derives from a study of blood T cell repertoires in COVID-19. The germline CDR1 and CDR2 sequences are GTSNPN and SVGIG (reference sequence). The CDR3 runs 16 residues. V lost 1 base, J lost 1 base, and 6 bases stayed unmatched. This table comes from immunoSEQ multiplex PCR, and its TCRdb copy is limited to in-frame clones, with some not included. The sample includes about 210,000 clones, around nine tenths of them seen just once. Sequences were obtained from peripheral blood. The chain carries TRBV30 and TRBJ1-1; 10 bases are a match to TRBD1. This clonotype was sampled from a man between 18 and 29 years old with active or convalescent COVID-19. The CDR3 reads CAWSGKTGGWNTEAFF. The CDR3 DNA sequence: TGTGCCTGGAGTGGAAAGACAGGGGGCTGGAACACTGAAGCTTTCTTT.